This T cell receptor (beta chain) appears in the sequencing data of a study of neoadjuvant nivolumab and ipilimumab in lung cancer. Looking at the study overall: Patients got nivolumab 3 mg/kg on days 1, 15 and 29; combination added ipilimumab 1 mg/kg day 1.

With 5 bases removed from V and 3 bases from J, the gap between germline ends came to 14 bases. The CDR3 length is 15 residues. The germline gives CDR1 SEHNR, CDR2 FQNEAQ (reference sequence). The protocol was immunoSEQ multiplex PCR, while the TCRdb copy is restricted to in-frame clones and leaves out a portion. The sample carries about 4,700 clones, more than 60% recorded once. General study findings and limits: Higher pretherapy blood TCR richness went with higher resected-tumor richness. Only two of four nivolumab-treated tumors gained richness and clonality by surgery.

In regard to this clone: Antigen unknown.

This TCR was recovered from an adult with non-small cell lung cancer. Some clones in this sample may be carry-over from other donors' samples. This chain joins TRBV7-9 and TRBJ2-4; D gene ambiguous. The sequenced sample was normal lung tissue adjacent to the tumor, obtained after neoadjuvant nivolumab, alone or with ipilimumab, at or shortly before surgery. CDR3 amino acids: CASSTDTILKNIQYF. CDR3 nucleotide sequence: TGTGCCAGCAGCACTGACACGATCCTCAAAAACATTCAGTACTTC.